These 26 T cell receptor beta chains originate from one sample sequenced in a study of tumor and adjacent non-tumor tissue in lung cancer. TCRbeta libraries were built with three rounds of nested PCR, modified from ARM-PCR. MiXCR, applied by TCRdb to the multiplex PCR reads, yields one record per CDR3 protein. Of 100,000 to 150,000 distinct CDR3 sequences in the sample, around three fifths were seen once. No cell sorting was done before RNA was extracted from the tissue. The source material was lung tumor tissue. The source of these receptors is a man aged 25-45 years with non-small cell lung cancer.

Ten or more counts support this clonotype. The V and J genes are TRBV29-1 and TRBJ2-5, with TRBD1 identical over 8 bases. The V segment lost 6 bases and the J segment 1 base; nucleotides outside the gene matches: 4. Germline CDR1 reads SQVTM; CDR2 reads ANQGSEA. CDR3 length equals 13 residues. DNA of the CDR3: TGCAGCGTGCGGGGACAGGCCCAAGAGACCCAGTACTTC. Amino acid sequence: CSVRGQAQETQYF. The entire variable domain, with the rest obtained from reference TRBV29-1 and TRBJ2-5, is as follows: SAVISQKPSRDICQRGTSLTIQCQVDSQVTMMFWYRQQPGQSLTLIATANQGSEATYESGFVIDKFPISRPNLTFSTLTVSNMSPEDSSIYLCSVRGQAQETQYFGPGTRLLVL.

Points on this clonotype: A much larger clone lies one base from this, so it may be a read error. This chain uses TRBV12-3 or TRBV12-4 with TRBJ2-2; D call uncertain. The ends were cut back, 2 bases at V and 9 bases at J, with 4 bases in the middle. The CDR3 sequence is 11 residues long. The chain's CDR3 is CASSLRRELFF. As DNA, the CDR3 is TGTGCCAGCAGTTTACGGAGGGAGCTGTTTTTT.

Worth noting for this clonotype: This may be a read error, as it is one base from a much larger clone. This chain connects TRBV4-1 to TRBJ1-4; no clear D. The CDR3 is made up of 15 amino acids. The V gene's germline CDR1 is MGHRA and CDR2 YSYEKL. V was cut by 2 bases and J by 7 bases, with 14 bases left in between. CDR3 DNA sequence: TGCGCCAGCAGCCAACACCCGCGGCTAGGTGAAAAACTGTTTTTT. Translation gives CASSQHPRLGEKLFF.

This clonotype was observed a handful of times. The rearrangement joins TRBV7-9 to TRBJ1-2; possible D gene TRBD1, 5 bases. This CDR3 is 15 amino acids long. CDR1 and CDR2 (germline): SEHNR, FQNEAQ (reference sequence). The V and J ends lost 5 bases and 4 bases respectively, with 17 bases between them. CDR3 protein: CASSPPSRGAYGYTF. Written as DNA, the CDR3 is TGTGCCAGCAGCCCTCCCTCCAGAGGGGCCTATGGCTACACCTTC. Combining the CDR3 with reference TRBV7-9 and TRBJ1-2 gives the whole variable domain DTGVSQNPRHKITKRGQNVTFRCDPISEHNRLYWYRQTLGQGPEFLTYFQNEAQLEKSRLLSDRFSAERPKGSFSTLEIQRTEQGDSAMYLCASSPPSRGAYGYTFGSGTRLTVV.

Notes on this clonotype: A junction end diverges from the germline sequence, so it may reflect a read error. J is TRBJ1-5 and V is TRBV12-3 or TRBV12-4, with D perhaps TRBD1 (5 bases). The CDR3 length is 17 residues. CDR3 region: CTSSLPISGPSNQPQHF. The CDR3 bases are TGTACCAGCAGTCTTCCTATCTCGGGACCGAGCAATCAGCCCCAGCATTTT.

The chain employs TRBV12-3 or TRBV12-4 and TRBJ2-2, with 10 bases matching TRBD2. Trimming cost V 5 bases and J 4 bases; bases outside gene matches: 13. The CDR3 has 18 residues. The CDR3 spells CASSRQILLAGSTGELFF. The DNA of the CDR3 is TGTGCCAGCAGTCGTCAAATCCTACTAGCGGGGAGCACCGGGGAGCTGTTTTTT.

In regard to this clonotype: A read error may produce the germline difference seen at one junction end. V gene TRBV6-6 combines with J gene TRBJ2-3; D perhaps matches TRBD2 (6 bases). Germline loops: CDR1 MNHNY, CDR2 SVGAGI (reference sequence). The CDR3 has 16 residues. CDR3 amino acids: CTSSYSKGGGTDTQYF. In nucleotides, the CDR3 is TGTACCAGCAGTTACTCGAAGGGCGGGGGCACAGATACGCAGTATTTT.

This clonotype was found a few times. The chain recombines TRBV9 with TRBJ1-3, with D uncertain. The CDR3 has 15 amino acids. The germline gives CDR1 SGDLS, CDR2 YYNGEE. The V end lost 3 bases, the J end lost 3 bases, and 13 bases lay between the germline ends. CDR3 coding DNA: TGTGCCAGCAGCGCCCGACGGGCGTATGGAAACACCATATATTTT. Protein product: CASSARRAYGNTIYF. Combining the CDR3 with reference TRBV9 and TRBJ1-3 gives the whole variable domain DSGVTQTPKHLITATGQRVTLRCSPRSGDLSVYWYQQSLDQGLQFLIQYYNGEERAKGNILERFSAQQFPDLHSELNLSSLELGDSALYFCASSARRAYGNTIYFGEGSWLTVV.

A note on this clonotype: Possible read error: a much larger clone is one base away. J is TRBJ2-7 and V is TRBV11-3; 9 positions agree with TRBD1. Looked up from germline, CDR1 is SGHNT and CDR2 is YENEEA. The CDR3 covers 15 residues. CDR3 amino acids: CANSLISGQGYEQYF. The CDR3 nucleotides read TGTGCCAACAGCTTAATATCGGGACAGGGTTACGAGCAGTACTTC.

This clonotype was counted at least ten times. This chain uses TRBV11-1 with TRBJ2-4; TRBD2 matches 7 bases. This CDR3 contains 15 residues. Germline V lookup: CDR1 SGHAT, CDR2 FQDESV (reference sequence). V lost 1 base to trimming and J lost 5 bases; unmatched junction nucleotides: 5. The CDR3 region is CASSLGGGGQNIQYF. CDR3 nucleotide sequence: TGTGCCAGCAGCTTAGGGGGGGGGGGTCAAAACATTCAGTACTTC.

This chain links TRBV29-1 with TRBJ2-2, with D possibly matching TRBD2 (6 bases). Trimming shortened V by 1 base and J by 5 bases, and 14 bases separated the two germline ends. The CDR3 length is 15 residues. CDR1 and CDR2 from the germline V gene are SQVTM and ANQGSEA. CDR3 nucleotides: TGCAGCGTTGAAGCTAGTGGGAGGAAAACCGGGGAGCTGTTTTTT. Its protein is CSVEASGRKTGELFF.

On this clonotype itself: The CDR3 end shows no conserved phenylalanine or tryptophan, and so a read error is likely. This chain links TRBV29-1 with TRBJ2-7; 8 positions match TRBD1. Germline V gene sequence: CDR1 SQVTM, CDR2 ANQGSEA. This CDR3 spans 13 amino acids. The junction had 6 bases not matched to a gene; V was cut back by 5 bases and J by 3 bases. The CDR3 DNA is TGCAGCGTTAAACAGGGGGTGATCTACGAGCAGTACTAC. This codes for CSVKQGVIYEQYY.

This clonotype has only a few counts. The conserved phenylalanine or tryptophan normally closing the CDR3 is absent here, so this likely arose from a read error. The DNA is omitted, as the CDR3 cannot be located on it reliably, and the CDR3 follows TCRdb's listing. The chain recombines TRBV20-1 with TRBJ1-5; no check of the table's D call, TRBD1, against the DNA was made. The V gene's germline CDR1 is DFQATT and CDR2 SNEGSKA (reference sequence). With termini counted, the CDR3 has 11 amino acids. CDR3 region: CTATTGGQWHL.

In regard to this clonotype: A much larger clone differs by one base, so this may be a read error. This CDR3 is missing its conserved last phenylalanine or tryptophan, likely due to a read error. The chain carries TRBV20-1 and TRBJ1-2; 9 nucleotides match TRBD1. Germline loops: CDR1 DFQATT, CDR2 SNEGSKA (reference sequence). J lost 4 bases, V lost 6 bases, and 6 bases had no gene match. The CDR3 length is 13 residues. This CDR3 reads CSAWTGVSYGYTS. CDR3 bases: TGCAGTGCCTGGACAGGGGTGAGCTATGGCTACACCTCC.

About this clonotype: One end of the junction varies from germline; a read error may be responsible. V is TRBV5-1 and J is TRBJ1-1; D is possibly TRBD1 (5 bases). Germline V gives CDR1 SGHRS, CDR2 YFSETQ. This CDR3 contains 13 residues. CDR3 DNA sequence: TGCACCAGCAGATTGGTTGGGGGCACTGAAGCTTTCTTT. It codes for CTSRLVGGTEAFF.

Only one count was recorded for this clonotype. A clone one base away is much larger, so this may be a read error. V and J are TRBV20-1 and TRBJ2-1; TRBD2 agrees at 10 bases. This CDR3 is built from 14 residues. The germline V gene has CDR1 DFQATT and CDR2 SNEGSKA (reference sequence). CDR3 in amino acids: CSAQSGGAHNKQFF. CDR3 coding DNA: TGCAGTGCACAAAGCGGGGGGGCTCACAATAAGCAGTTCTTC.

A few counts support this clonotype. The chain employs TRBV20-1 and TRBJ1-1; D is undetermined. Per germline, CDR1 DFQATT and CDR2 SNEGSKA (reference sequence). The ends were cut back, 6 bases at V and 0 bases at J, with 14 bases in the middle. The CDR3 is 14 amino acids. The CDR3 protein is CSASHLHMNTEAFF. CDR3 coding DNA: TGCAGTGCCTCCCACCTCCACATGAACACTGAAGCTTTCTTT.

In its sample, this clonotype was seen many times. V gene TRBV20-1 combines with J gene TRBJ2-3, with TRBD2 matching over 9 bases. CDR1 and CDR2 from the germline V gene are DFQATT and SNEGSKA (reference sequence). V trimming: 0 bases; J trimming: 7 bases; junction bases outside the gene matches: 11. There are 16 residues in the CDR3. The CDR3 is CSARDRGAGGWNTQYF. In DNA, the CDR3 is TGCAGTGCTAGAGATAGAGGAGCGGGAGGATGGAATACGCAGTATTTT.

Notes on this clonotype: An end of the junction differs from the germline gene, which may be a read error. The chain recombines TRBV6-2 or TRBV6-3 with TRBJ2-5, with D unclear. The CDR3 has 15 residues. Germline-derived CDR1 and CDR2 are MNHEY and SVGEGT. CDR3 nucleotides: TGTGCCAGCGGGCCCGAGAGCCTAGACGGAGAGACACAGTACTTC. It encodes CASGPESLDGETQYF.

As concerns this clonotype: A read error may account for a junction end that differs from germline. This sequence joins TRBV7-9 and TRBJ2-1, with D perhaps matching TRBD1 (5 bases). The V gene's germline CDR1 is SEHNR and CDR2 FQNEAQ (reference sequence). The CDR3 contains 14 residues. CDR3 coding DNA: TGTGACAGCAGCTTAGGGGATAGGCCCAATGAGCAGTTTTTC. Amino acid sequence: CDSSLGDRPNEQFF. Filled out from reference TRBV7-9 and TRBJ2-1, the complete variable domain reads DTGVSQNPRHKITKRGQNVTFRCDPISEHNRLYWYRQTLGQGPEFLTYFQNEAQLEKSRLLSDRFSAERPKGSFSTLEIQRTEQGDSAMYLCDSSLGDRPNEQFFGPGTRLTVL.

The chain uses TRBV11-2 and TRBJ2-3, with TRBD1 matching 8 bases. V shed 9 bases, J shed 3 bases, and the junction held 20 bases outside the gene matches. CDR1 is SGHAT and CDR2 is FQNNGV in the germline V gene. This CDR3 is built from 18 residues. CDR3 in DNA: TGTGCCAGTAGGCCGCGCCACCTACAGGGGGTGAGGACAGATACGCAGTATTTT. It specifies CASRPRHLQGVRTDTQYF.

This clonotype was counted a few times. This may be a read error: a much more frequent sequence differs by one nucleotide. V and J are TRBV11-1 and TRBJ2-4; no clear D gene. The CDR3 is made up of 15 amino acids. CDR1 is SGHAT and CDR2 is FQDESV in the germline V gene (reference sequence). CDR3 protein: CASSPDGVAKNTQYF. The CDR3 DNA reads as TGTGCCAGCAGCCCGGACGGAGTAGCCAAAAACACTCAGTACTTC. The full variable domain, with the rest looked up from reference TRBV11-1 and TRBJ2-4, is EAEVAQSPRYKITEKSQAVAFWCDPISGHATLYWYRQILGQGPELLVQFQDESVVDDSQLPKDRFSAERLKGVDSTLKIQPAELGDSAMYLCASSPDGVAKNTQYFGAGTRLSVL.

A word on this clonotype: This may be a read error, as it is one base from a much larger clone. The chain combines TRBV10-3 with TRBJ2-5, with D possibly matching TRBD2 (6 bases). This CDR3 region has 16 residues. Deletions cut 4 bases from V and 4 bases from J, with 19 bases between. CDR1 ENHRY and CDR2 SYGVKD come from the germline V gene. The CDR3 sequence: CAISGTWTTFGETQYF. CDR3 bases: TGTGCCATCAGTGGAACCTGGACTACCTTTGGAGAGACCCAGTACTTC.

This clonotype was counted only a few times. The chain is built from TRBV12-3 or TRBV12-4 and TRBJ2-1; TRBD2 matches at 12 bases. The CDR3 covers 15 residues. The V gene end was trimmed by 5 bases and the J gene end by 7 bases; junction bases not matched to a gene: 6. The CDR3 sequence is CASSPTSGRRNEQFF. The CDR3 coding sequence is TGTGCCAGCAGTCCGACTAGCGGGAGAAGAAATGAGCAGTTCTTC.

In its sample, this clonotype was seen many times. The chain is built from TRBV20-1 and TRBJ1-2; D gene ambiguous. Germline V gene lookup returns CDR1 DFQATT and CDR2 SNEGSKA (reference sequence). The CDR3 totals 13 residues. V was trimmed by 1 base and J by 4 bases, leaving 10 bases between them. CDR3 residues: CSARGSRFYGYTF. CDR3 nucleotides: TGCAGTGCTAGAGGATCCAGGTTCTATGGCTACACCTTC.

A note on this clonotype: Germline is not matched at one junction end, which may reflect a read error. The chain is built from TRBV5-6 and TRBJ2-5; D tentatively reads TRBD1 or TRBD2 (5 bases each). Germline CDR1 is SGHDT and CDR2 is YYEEEE. The CDR3 runs to 15 residues. DNA for the CDR3: TGTGTCAGCAGCTTGTGGATCGGGGCACAAGAGACCCAGTACTTC. This translates into CVSSLWIGAQETQYF.